This TCR beta chain stems from a study of blood T cell repertoires in COVID-19. Study-level background: T cells, B-cell-depleted T cells, or PBMCs supplied cDNA or gDNA.

CDR1 and CDR2 (germline): LNHDA, SQIVND (reference sequence). The V and J ends lost 9 bases and 1 base respectively, with 21 bases between them. The CDR3 sequence is 17 residues long. Using immunoSEQ multiplex PCR, the repertoire was profiled, and TCRdb retains in-frame clones only, with some absent. The sample lists about 95,000 clones; roughly 89% were seen once. This chain uses TRBV19 with TRBJ2-2; D gene unclear. The TCR sequence derives from an older woman with acute or convalescent COVID-19. The source material was peripheral blood. Here the CDR3 reads CASLQTGNLRNTGELFF. The CDR3 coding sequence is TGTGCCAGCCTCCAAACGGGTAACCTGAGGAACACCGGGGAGCTGTTTTTT.